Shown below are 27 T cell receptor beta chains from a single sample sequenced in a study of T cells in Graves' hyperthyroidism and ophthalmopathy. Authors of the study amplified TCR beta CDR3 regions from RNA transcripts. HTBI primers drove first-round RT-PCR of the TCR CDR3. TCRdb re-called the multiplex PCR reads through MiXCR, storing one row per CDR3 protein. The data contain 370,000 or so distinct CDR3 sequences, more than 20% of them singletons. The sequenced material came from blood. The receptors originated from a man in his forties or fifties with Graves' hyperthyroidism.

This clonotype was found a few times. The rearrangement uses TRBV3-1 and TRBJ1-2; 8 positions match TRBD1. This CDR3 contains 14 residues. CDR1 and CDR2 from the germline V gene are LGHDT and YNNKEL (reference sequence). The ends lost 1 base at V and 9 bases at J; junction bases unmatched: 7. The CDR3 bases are TGTGCCAGCAGCCAAGGCGACGGACAGGGTCGCTACACCTTC. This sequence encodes CASSQGDGQGRYTF.

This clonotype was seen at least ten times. The CDR3 sequence is CASSSGAGGTREQFF. The CDR3 DNA follows: TGTGCCAGCAGCTCAGGAGCGGGAGGTACTCGTGAGCAGTTCTTC. This chain connects TRBV11-2 to TRBJ2-1; 9 nucleotides agree with TRBD2. Germline CDR1 SGHAT, CDR2 FQNNGV. This CDR3 has 15 residues. Trimming removed 4 bases from V and 9 bases from J; junction bases left unmatched: 10. Together with reference TRBV11-2 and TRBJ2-1, the CDR3 gives the full variable domain: EAGVAQSPRYKIIEKRQSVAFWCNPISGHATLYWYQQILGQGPKLLIQFQNNGVVDDSQLPKDRFSAERLKGVDSTLKIQPAKLEDSAVYLCASSSGAGGTREQFFGPGTRLTVL.

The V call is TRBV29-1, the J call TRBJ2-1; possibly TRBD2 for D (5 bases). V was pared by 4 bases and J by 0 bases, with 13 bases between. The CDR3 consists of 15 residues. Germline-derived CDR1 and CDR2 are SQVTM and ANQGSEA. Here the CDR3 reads CSVGGLFGSYNEQFF. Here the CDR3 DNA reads TGCAGCGTTGGAGGGCTATTCGGCTCCTACAATGAGCAGTTCTTC.

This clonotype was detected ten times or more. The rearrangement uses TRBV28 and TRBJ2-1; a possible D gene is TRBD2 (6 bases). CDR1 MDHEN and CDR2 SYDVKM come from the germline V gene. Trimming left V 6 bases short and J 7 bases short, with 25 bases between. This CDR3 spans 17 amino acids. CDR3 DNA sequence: TGTGCCAGCAGATCCCCTTATTTGAGCGGGTCCGGGAATGAGCAGTTCTTC. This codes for CASRSPYLSGSGNEQFF.

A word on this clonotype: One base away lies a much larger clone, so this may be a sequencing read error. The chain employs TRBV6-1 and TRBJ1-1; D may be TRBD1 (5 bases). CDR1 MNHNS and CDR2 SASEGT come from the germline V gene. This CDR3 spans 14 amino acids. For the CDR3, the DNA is TGTGCCAGCAGTCCACGACAGAAGAACACTGGAGCTTTCTTT. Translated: CASSPRQKNTGAFF.

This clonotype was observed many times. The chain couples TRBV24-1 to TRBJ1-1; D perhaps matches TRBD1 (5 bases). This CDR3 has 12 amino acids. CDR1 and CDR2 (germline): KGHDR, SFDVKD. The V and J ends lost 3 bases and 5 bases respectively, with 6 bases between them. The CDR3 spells CATSDPGTEAFF. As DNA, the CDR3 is TGTGCCACCAGTGATCCAGGGACTGAAGCTTTCTTT.

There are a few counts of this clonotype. The CDR3 DNA reads TGCAGTGCTAGGGCTAGTTTCACCGGGGAGCTGTTTTTT. Encoded protein: CSARASFTGELFF. V usage is TRBV20-1 and J usage is TRBJ2-2, with D hard to call. CDR1 and CDR2 from the germline V gene are DFQATT and SNEGSKA (reference sequence). V was cut by 3 bases and J by 4 bases, with 9 bases left in between. The length of the CDR3 is 13 residues.

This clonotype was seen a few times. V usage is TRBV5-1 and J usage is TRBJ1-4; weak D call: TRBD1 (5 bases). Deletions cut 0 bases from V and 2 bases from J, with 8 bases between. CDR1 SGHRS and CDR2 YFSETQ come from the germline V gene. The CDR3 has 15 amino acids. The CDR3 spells CASSLEGFTNEKLFF. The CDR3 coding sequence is TGCGCCAGCAGCTTGGAGGGGTTCACTAATGAAAAACTGTTTTTT.

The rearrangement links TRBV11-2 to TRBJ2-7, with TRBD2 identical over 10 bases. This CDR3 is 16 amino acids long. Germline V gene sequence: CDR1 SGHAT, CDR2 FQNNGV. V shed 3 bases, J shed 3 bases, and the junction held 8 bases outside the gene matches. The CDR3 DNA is TGTGCCAGCAGCTTCGGGACTAGCGAATTAGACTACGAGCAGTACTTC. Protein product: CASSFGTSELDYEQYF. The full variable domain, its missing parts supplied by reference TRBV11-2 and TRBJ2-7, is EAGVAQSPRYKIIEKRQSVAFWCNPISGHATLYWYQQILGQGPKLLIQFQNNGVVDDSQLPKDRFSAERLKGVDSTLKIQPAKLEDSAVYLCASSFGTSELDYEQYFGPGTRLTVT.

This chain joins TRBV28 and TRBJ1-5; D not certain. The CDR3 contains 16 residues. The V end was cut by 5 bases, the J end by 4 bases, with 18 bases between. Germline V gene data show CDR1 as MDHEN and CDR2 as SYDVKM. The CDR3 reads CASSPRTLRENQPQHF. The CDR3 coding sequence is TGTGCCAGCAGTCCCCGGACTCTTAGAGAAAATCAGCCCCAGCATTTT.

The CDR3 spells CASSLGGRSYEQYF. CDR3 DNA: TGTGCCAGCAGTTTGGGGGGCAGATCCTACGAGCAGTACTTC. The V and J genes are TRBV27 and TRBJ2-7; D could derive from TRBD1 or TRBD2 (6 bases each). Germline lookup yields CDR1 MNHEY and CDR2 SMNVEV (reference sequence). CDR3 size: 14 residues. V shed 3 bases and J shed 1 base, with 10 bases lying between them.

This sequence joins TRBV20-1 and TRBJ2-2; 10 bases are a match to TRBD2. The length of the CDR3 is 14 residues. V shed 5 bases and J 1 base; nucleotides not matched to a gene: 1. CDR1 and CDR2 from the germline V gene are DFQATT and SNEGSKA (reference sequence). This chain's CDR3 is CSAPSGGNTGELFF. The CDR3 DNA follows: TGCAGTGCTCCTAGCGGGGGGAACACCGGGGAGCTGTTTTTT.

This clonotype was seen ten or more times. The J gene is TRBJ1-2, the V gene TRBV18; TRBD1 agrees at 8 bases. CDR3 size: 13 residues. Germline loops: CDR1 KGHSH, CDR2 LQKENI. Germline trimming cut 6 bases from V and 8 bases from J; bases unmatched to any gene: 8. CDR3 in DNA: TGTGCCAGCTCTCTCCAGGGGGCCGGGGGCTACACCTTC. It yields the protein CASSLQGAGGYTF.

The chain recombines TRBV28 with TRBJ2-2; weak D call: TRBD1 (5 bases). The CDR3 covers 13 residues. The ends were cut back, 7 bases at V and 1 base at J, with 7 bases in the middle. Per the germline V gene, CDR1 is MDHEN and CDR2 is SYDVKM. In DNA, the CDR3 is TGTGCCAGCATCAGGGTGAACACCGGGGAGCTGTTTTTT. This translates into CASIRVNTGELFF.

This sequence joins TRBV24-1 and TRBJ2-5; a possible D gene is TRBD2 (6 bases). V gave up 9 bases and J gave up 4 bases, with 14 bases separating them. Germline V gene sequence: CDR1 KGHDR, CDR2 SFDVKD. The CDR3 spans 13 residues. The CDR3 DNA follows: TGTGCCACCGGTGGGGGGATAGGAGAGACCCAGTACTTC. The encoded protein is CATGGGIGETQYF.

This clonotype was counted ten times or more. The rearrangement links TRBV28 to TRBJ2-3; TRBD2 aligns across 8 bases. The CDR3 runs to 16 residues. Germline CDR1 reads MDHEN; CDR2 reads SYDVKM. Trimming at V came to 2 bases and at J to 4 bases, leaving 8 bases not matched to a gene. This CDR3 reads CASSLIPGGPPDTQYF. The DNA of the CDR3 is TGTGCCAGCAGTTTAATTCCGGGAGGGCCCCCAGATACGCAGTATTTT.

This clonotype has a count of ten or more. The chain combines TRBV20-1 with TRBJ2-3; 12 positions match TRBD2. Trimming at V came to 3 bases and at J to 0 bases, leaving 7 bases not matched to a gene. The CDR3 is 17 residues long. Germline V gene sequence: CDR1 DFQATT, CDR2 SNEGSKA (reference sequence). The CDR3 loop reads CSARGTSGQTSTDTQYF. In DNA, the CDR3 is TGCAGTGCTAGGGGGACTAGCGGGCAGACTAGCACAGATACGCAGTATTTT.

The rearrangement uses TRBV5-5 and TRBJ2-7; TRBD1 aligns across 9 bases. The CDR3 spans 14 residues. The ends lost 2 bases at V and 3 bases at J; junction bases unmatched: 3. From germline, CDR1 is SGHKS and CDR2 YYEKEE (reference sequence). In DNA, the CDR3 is TGTGCCAGCAGCTTCGGGACAGGGAACTACGAGCAGTACTTC. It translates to CASSFGTGNYEQYF.

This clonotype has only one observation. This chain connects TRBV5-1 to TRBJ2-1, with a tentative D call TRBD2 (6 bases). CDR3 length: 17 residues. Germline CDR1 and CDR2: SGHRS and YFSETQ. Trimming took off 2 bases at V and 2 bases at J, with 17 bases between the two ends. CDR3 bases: TGCGCCAGCAGCTTAGTGGCCAGCGGGTCGGCCTACAATGAGCAGTTCTTC. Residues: CASSLVASGSAYNEQFF.

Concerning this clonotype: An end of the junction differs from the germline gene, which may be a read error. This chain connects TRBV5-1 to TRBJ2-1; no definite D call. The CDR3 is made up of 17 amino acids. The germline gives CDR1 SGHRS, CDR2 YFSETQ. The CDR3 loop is CASSLEGIVLTYNGQFF. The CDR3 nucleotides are TGCGCCAGCAGCTTGGAGGGTATTGTCCTCACCTACAATGGGCAGTTCTTC.

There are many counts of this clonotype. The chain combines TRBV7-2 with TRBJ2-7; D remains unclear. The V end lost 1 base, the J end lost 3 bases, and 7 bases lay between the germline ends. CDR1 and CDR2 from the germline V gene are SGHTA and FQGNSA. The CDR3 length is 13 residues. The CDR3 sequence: CASSLGPGYEQYF. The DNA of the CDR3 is TGTGCCAGCAGCTTAGGCCCAGGCTACGAGCAGTACTTC.

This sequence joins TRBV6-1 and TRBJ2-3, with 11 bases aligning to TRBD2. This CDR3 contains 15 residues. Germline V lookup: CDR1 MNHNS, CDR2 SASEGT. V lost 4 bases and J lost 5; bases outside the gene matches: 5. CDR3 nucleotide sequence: TGTGCCAGCAGTGTAACTAGCGGGGGCGAAGATACGCAGTATTTT. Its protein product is CASSVTSGGEDTQYF.

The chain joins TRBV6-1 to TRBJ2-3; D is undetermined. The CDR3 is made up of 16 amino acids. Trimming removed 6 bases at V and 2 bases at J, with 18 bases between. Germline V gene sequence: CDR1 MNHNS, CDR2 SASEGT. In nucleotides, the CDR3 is TGTGCCAGCAGACCCTATATGGCGGCTATCACAGATACGCAGTATTTT. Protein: CASRPYMAAITDTQYF.

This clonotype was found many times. Here the CDR3 DNA reads TGTGCCAGCAGCTTTAGCGTGGGTGAAGCTTTCTTT. This encodes CASSFSVGEAFF. V gene TRBV11-2 combines with J gene TRBJ1-1; D is undetermined. CDR3 length: 12 amino acids. With 3 bases removed from V and 7 bases from J, the gap between germline ends came to 9 bases. CDR1 and CDR2 (germline): SGHAT, FQNNGV.

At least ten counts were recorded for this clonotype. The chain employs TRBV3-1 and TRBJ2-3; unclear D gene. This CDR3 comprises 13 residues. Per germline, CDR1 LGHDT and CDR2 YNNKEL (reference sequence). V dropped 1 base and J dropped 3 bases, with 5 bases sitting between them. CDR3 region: CASSQGQTDTQYF. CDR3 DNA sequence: TGTGCCAGCAGCCAAGGCCAAACAGATACGCAGTATTTT.

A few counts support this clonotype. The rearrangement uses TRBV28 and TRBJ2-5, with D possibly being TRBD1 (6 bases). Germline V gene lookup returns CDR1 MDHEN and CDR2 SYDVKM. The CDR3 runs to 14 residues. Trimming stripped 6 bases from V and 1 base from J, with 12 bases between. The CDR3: CASREGGPQETQYF. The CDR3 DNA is TGTGCCAGCAGAGAAGGGGGACCCCAAGAGACCCAGTACTTC. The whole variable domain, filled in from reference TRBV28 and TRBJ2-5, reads DVKVTQSSRYLVKRTGEKVFLECVQDMDHENMFWYRQDPGLGLRLIYFSYDVKMKEKGDIPEGYSVSREKKERFSLILESASTNQTSMYLCASREGGPQETQYFGPGTRLLVL.

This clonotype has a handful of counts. The chain's CDR3 is CASSPNLGVSNTIYF. The CDR3 DNA follows: TGTGCCAGCAGCCCCAATCTGGGGGTCTCGAACACCATATATTTT. The V call is TRBV11-3, the J call TRBJ1-3, with a possible D match to TRBD1 (5 bases). Germline-derived CDR1 and CDR2 are SGHNT and YENEEA. This CDR3 is 15 amino acids long. V lost 5 bases to trimming and J lost 7 bases, with 18 bases between them.